This T cell receptor (beta chain) was sequenced for a study of human T cells and chemical hapten exposure. This clonotype occurred a few times. TCRdb recomputed calls from the RACE reads with MiXCR, one row per CDR3 protein. Counted here are nearly 80,000 distinct CDR3 sequences, about a tenth occurring once; the ten biggest clones make up approximately 1.4%. Documented time point: patch test 1, 2 weeks after DPC sensitization. As for treatment: therapeutic diphenylcyclopropenone sensitization with weekly scalp DPC. Looked up from germline, CDR1 is ENHRY and CDR2 is SYGVKD. Trimming stripped 3 bases from V and 3 bases from J, with 6 bases between. CDR3 length equals 12 residues.

The chain employs TRBV10-3 and TRBJ2-7; D is unresolved. This material consisted of whole blood, taken in connection with sensitization to the hapten diphenylcyclopropenone (DPC). This TCR was sampled from a woman aged 50 to 65 with alopecia areata. Some clones in this sample may be carry-over from other donors' samples. CDR3 sequence reads: CAISETDYEQYF. The CDR3 DNA reads TGTGCCATCAGTGAAACAGACTACGAGCAGTACTTC.